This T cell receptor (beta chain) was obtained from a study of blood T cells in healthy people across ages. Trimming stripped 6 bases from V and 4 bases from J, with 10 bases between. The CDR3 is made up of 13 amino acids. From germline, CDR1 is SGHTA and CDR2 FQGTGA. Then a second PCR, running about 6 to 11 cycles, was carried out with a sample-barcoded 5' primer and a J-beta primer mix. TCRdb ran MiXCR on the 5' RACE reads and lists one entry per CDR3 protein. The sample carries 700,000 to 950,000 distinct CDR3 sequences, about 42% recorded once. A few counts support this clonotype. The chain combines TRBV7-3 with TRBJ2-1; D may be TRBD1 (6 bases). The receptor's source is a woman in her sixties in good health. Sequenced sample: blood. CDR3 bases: TGTGCCAGCAGACAGGGTCCTTACAATGAGCAGTTCTTC. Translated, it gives CASRQGPYNEQFF.